The 27 T cell receptor beta chains in this list originate from one sample, sequenced in a study of CD8+ T cells in alopecia areata. Extracted from the samples, RNA was reverse transcribed into cDNA to serve as the sequencing template. Produced via immunoSEQ multiplex PCR; TCRdb's table is partial and in-frame only. The repertoire holds about 200,000 clones, with roughly 50% as singletons. Sequencing was performed on CD8+ T cells sorted from blood. The source of these receptors is a human donor in good health.

This clone was seen a few times. The chain has TRBV5-6 and TRBJ1-1; D gene ambiguous. Germline loops: CDR1 SGHDT, CDR2 YYEEEE. The CDR3 length is 14 residues. V lost 4 bases and J 1 base, leaving 11 bases between the germline ends. In nucleotides, the CDR3 is TGTGCCAGCAGCCCGACGGGTCAGAACACTGAAGCTTTCTTT. Its protein is CASSPTGQNTEAFF. Variable domain in full (rest from reference TRBV5-6 and TRBJ1-1): DAGVTQSPTHLIKTRGQQVTLRCSPKSGHDTVSWYQQALGQGPQFIFQYYEEEERQRGNFPDRFSGHQFPNYSSELNVNALLLGDSALYLCASSPTGQNTEAFFGQGTRLTVV.

There are a few counts of this clone. This chain uses TRBV4-1 with TRBJ2-7; 8 bases map to TRBD1. The CDR3 consists of 15 residues. The junction had 7 bases not matched to a gene; V was cut back by 3 bases and J by 3 bases. Germline values: CDR1 MGHRA, CDR2 YSYEKL. CDR3 in amino acids: CASSQEDTGGYEQYF. CDR3 coding DNA: TGCGCCAGCAGCCAGGAGGACACAGGGGGCTACGAGCAGTACTTC.

This chain joins TRBV6-4 and TRBJ2-2; no firm D call. The CDR3 runs to 13 residues. Trimming cost V 2 bases and J 5 bases, with 6 bases left between them. Germline V gives CDR1 MRHNA, CDR2 SNTAGT. The CDR3 DNA reads TGTGCCAGCAGTGACAGGGAAACCGGGGAGCTGTTTTTT. Translated: CASSDRETGELFF.

The rearrangement links TRBV13 to TRBJ2-6; no definite D call. This CDR3 contains 14 residues. Germline values: CDR1 PRHDT, CDR2 FYEKMQ (reference sequence). Trimming left V 7 bases short and J 4 bases short, with 11 bases between. CDR3 region: CASTSGPGANVLTF. DNA of the CDR3: TGTGCCAGCACCTCGGGCCCGGGGGCCAACGTCCTGACTTTC.

This clone was found a few times. The V and J genes are TRBV7-2 and TRBJ2-2, with 15 bases that match TRBD2. This CDR3 comprises 19 residues. Trimming at V came to 3 bases and at J to 6 bases, leaving 11 bases not matched to a gene. Looked up from germline, CDR1 is SGHTA and CDR2 is FQGNSA. The CDR3 DNA follows: TGTGCCAGCAGCTTGTACCCGGGACTAGCGGGGGGCCAGTCCGGGGAGCTGTTTTTT. This codes for CASSLYPGLAGGQSGELFF.

Points on this clone: This specimen includes other DNA sequences encoding the same CDR3. The chain uses TRBV30 and TRBJ2-3; 12 bases fit TRBD2. Per the germline V gene, CDR1 is GTSNPN and CDR2 is SVGIG (reference sequence). This CDR3 is 14 amino acids long. V lost 3 bases and J lost 5; bases outside the gene matches: 3. Written as DNA, the CDR3 is TGTGCCTGGAGCCTAGCGGGGGGGGGAGATACGCAGTATTTT. It yields the protein CAWSLAGGGDTQYF.

The chain employs TRBV11-2 and TRBJ1-4; D uncertain. Trimming cost V 0 bases and J 5 bases, with 10 bases left between them. The germline V gene has CDR1 SGHAT and CDR2 FQNNGV. The CDR3 covers 15 residues. CDR3 DNA sequence: TGTGCCAGCAGCTTAGAAATCAGCAGGAATGAAAAACTGTTTTTT. Protein sequence: CASSLEISRNEKLFF.

CDR3 sequence: CASSPRAESPSWNEQFF. CDR3 DNA sequence: TGTGCCAGCAGCCCCCGGGCCGAGTCCCCGTCGTGGAATGAGCAGTTCTTC. This rearrangement joins TRBV9 to TRBJ2-1; D not certain. The V end lost 4 bases, the J end lost 7 bases, and 24 bases lay between the germline ends. Per germline, CDR1 SGDLS and CDR2 YYNGEE. The CDR3 contains 17 residues. Using reference TRBV9 and TRBJ2-1 for the parts outside the CDR3, the full variable domain is DSGVTQTPKHLITATGQRVTLRCSPRSGDLSVYWYQQSLDQGLQFLIQYYNGEERAKGNILERFSAQQFPDLHSELNLSSLELGDSALYFCASSPRAESPSWNEQFFGPGTRLTVL.

A note on this clone: This specimen includes other DNA sequences encoding the same CDR3. This rearrangement joins TRBV30 to TRBJ1-1; D may be TRBD1 (5 bases). Germline V gene lookup returns CDR1 GTSNPN and CDR2 SVGIG (reference sequence). There are 15 residues in the CDR3. The V and J ends lost 3 bases and 1 base respectively, with 15 bases between them. CDR3: CAWSVQGPPNTEAFF. The CDR3 DNA follows: TGTGCCTGGAGCGTCCAGGGACCGCCGAACACTGAAGCTTTCTTT.

This sequence joins TRBV4-1 and TRBJ2-3, with TRBD2 matching 13 bases. Per the germline V gene, CDR1 is MGHRA and CDR2 is YSYEKL. V lost 6 bases, J lost 9 bases, and 9 bases stayed unmatched. The CDR3 runs to 15 residues. The chain's CDR3 is CASSRTSGGVDTQYF. Here the CDR3 DNA reads TGCGCCAGCAGTCGGACTAGCGGGGGTGTCGACACGCAGTATTTT.

The CDR3 DNA is TGTGCCAGCAGCCCCCCCTTGGGTGTCAACACTGAAGCTTTCTTT. Its translation: CASSPPLGVNTEAFF. The chain recombines TRBV13 with TRBJ1-1; D gene ambiguous. Germline V gene data show CDR1 as PRHDT and CDR2 as FYEKMQ (reference sequence). The CDR3 contains 15 residues. Trimming shortened V by 5 bases and J by 2 bases, and 15 bases separated the two germline ends.

The gene calls are TRBV5-1 and TRBJ2-7, with a weak D call TRBD2 (6 bases). Trimming removed 7 bases at V and 3 bases at J, with 17 bases between. There are 14 residues in the CDR3. CDR1 and CDR2 from the germline V gene are SGHRS and YFSETQ. CDR3 coding DNA: TGCGCCAGCTGCATTGGGCAGGGACTCTACGAGCAGTACTTC. Translating gives CASCIGQGLYEQYF.

The gene calls are TRBV4-1 and TRBJ2-7; the D call may be TRBD1 or TRBD2 (6 bases each). The CDR3 has 13 amino acids. Deletions cut 8 bases from V and 2 bases from J, with 13 bases between. From germline, CDR1 is MGHRA and CDR2 YSYEKL. The CDR3 DNA reads TGCGCCAGCGGAGGGGGGAAGGCCTACGAGCAGTACTTC. It yields the protein CASGGGKAYEQYF.

The chain has TRBV27 and TRBJ1-4; 8 nucleotides match TRBD1. Germline V gene lookup returns CDR1 MNHEY and CDR2 SMNVEV (reference sequence). The CDR3 spans 14 residues. With V trimmed by 8 bases and J by 4 bases, 6 bases remained unmatched. The DNA of the CDR3 is TGTGCCAGCGCCTCGGACAGGGTTAATGAAAAACTGTTTTTT. Protein: CASASDRVNEKLFF. Variable domain in full (rest from reference TRBV27 and TRBJ1-4): EAQVTQNPRYLITVTGKKLTVTCSQNMNHEYMSWYRQDPGLGLRQIYYSMNVEVTDKGDVPEGYKVSRKEKRNFPLILESPSPNQTSLYFCASASDRVNEKLFFGSGTQLSVL.

The chain employs TRBV2 and TRBJ2-7, with TRBD1 identical over 10 bases. The CDR3 covers 14 residues. Germline V gives CDR1 SNHLY, CDR2 FYNNEI. After removal of 3 bases from V and 6 bases from J, the junction contained 5 bases not matched to a gene. Here the CDR3 reads CASSEGTGDLEQYF. The CDR3 DNA reads as TGTGCCAGCAGTGAGGGGACAGGGGATCTCGAGCAGTACTTC.

The genes are TRBV13 and TRBJ1-6; D is possibly TRBD1 (5 bases). Trimming pared 1 base from V and 7 bases from J, leaving 14 bases between. There are 16 residues in the CDR3. Per germline, CDR1 PRHDT and CDR2 FYEKMQ (reference sequence). CDR3 residues: CASSLDEGGVNSPLHF. In nucleotides, the CDR3 is TGTGCCAGCAGCTTAGATGAAGGAGGGGTGAATTCACCCCTCCACTTT.

The chain couples TRBV27 to TRBJ1-1; 7 bases match TRBD1. Germline V gene data show CDR1 as MNHEY and CDR2 as SMNVEV (reference sequence). V was pared by 3 bases and J by 5 bases, with 6 bases of the junction left unmatched. This CDR3 has 14 amino acids. The DNA of the CDR3 is TGTGCCAGCAGTTTGAATACAGGGGAAACTGAAGCTTTCTTT. This codes for CASSLNTGETEAFF.

The J gene is TRBJ2-3, the V gene TRBV13; the D is unclear. This CDR3 has 13 amino acids. V dropped 5 bases and J dropped 3 bases, with 9 bases sitting between them. From germline, CDR1 is PRHDT and CDR2 FYEKMQ (reference sequence). CDR3 DNA: TGTGCCAGCAGCGCATCAGAGACAGATACGCAGTATTTT. Amino acids: CASSASETDTQYF.

V and J are TRBV5-6 and TRBJ1-6; a weak D match, TRBD1 (6 bases). The CDR3 length is 16 residues. Trimming left V 3 bases short and J 0 bases short, with 10 bases between. Germline V gives CDR1 SGHDT, CDR2 YYEEEE. This CDR3 is CASSSTGSSYNSPLHF. The CDR3, as DNA: TGTGCCAGCAGCTCAACAGGGAGCTCCTATAATTCACCCCTCCACTTT.

This chain links TRBV12-5 with TRBJ2-7; TRBD1 matches at 11 bases. The CDR3 loop spans 15 amino acids. With 6 bases clipped from V and 3 bases from J, the junction kept 7 bases outside the gene matches. Germline CDR1 LGHNT, CDR2 FRNRAP. The CDR3 is CASGTTGTGGYEQYF. CDR3 DNA: TGTGCTAGTGGCACAACAGGGACAGGGGGCTACGAGCAGTACTTC.

This chain links TRBV5-1 with TRBJ2-1, with D maybe TRBD2 (6 bases). This CDR3 is 10 amino acids long. Germline loops: CDR1 SGHRS, CDR2 YFSETQ. Trimming took 7 bases from V and 9 from J, leaving 8 bases between them. In DNA, the CDR3 is TGCGCCAGCCACGGGGGTGAGCAGTTCTTC. Translation: CASHGGEQFF.

The table lists this clone with a few counts. The chain recombines TRBV7-9 with TRBJ2-7; the D gene is possibly TRBD2 (6 bases). Trimming took 4 bases from V and 0 from J, leaving 7 bases between them. CDR3 length equals 13 residues. CDR1 and CDR2 (germline): SEHNR, FQNEAQ (reference sequence). The CDR3 region has the DNA TGTGCCAGCAGCTCTAGCGTCTCCTACGAGCAGTACTTC. Its translation is CASSSSVSYEQYF. The variable domain in full, with the rest retrieved from reference TRBV7-9 and TRBJ2-7, is DTGVSQNPRHKITKRGQNVTFRCDPISEHNRLYWYRQTLGQGPEFLTYFQNEAQLEKSRLLSDRFSAERPKGSFSTLEIQRTEQGDSAMYLCASSSSVSYEQYFGPGTRLTVT.

The V call is TRBV5-1, the J call TRBJ2-5; perhaps TRBD2 as D (6 bases). There are 17 residues in the CDR3. V was cut by 4 bases and J by 0 bases, with 19 bases left in between. Per germline, CDR1 SGHRS and CDR2 YFSETQ. The CDR3 loop reads CASSRPGETPYQETQYF. The CDR3 DNA sequence: TGCGCCAGCAGCCGTCCGGGAGAGACTCCGTACCAAGAGACCCAGTACTTC. Full variable domain (rest looked up from reference TRBV5-1 and TRBJ2-5): KAGVTQTPRYLIKTRGQQVTLSCSPISGHRSVSWYQQTPGQGLQFLFEYFSETQRNKGNFPGRFSGRQFSNSRSEMNVSTLELGDSALYLCASSRPGETPYQETQYFGPGTRLLVL.

The chain combines TRBV29-1 with TRBJ1-1, with D uncertain. Trimming took 3 bases from V and 5 from J, leaving 13 bases between them. From germline, CDR1 is SQVTM and CDR2 ANQGSEA. The CDR3 sequence is 13 residues long. CDR3 DNA: TGCAGCGTTGACTGGCAGGAAGGGACTGAAGCTTTCTTT. Amino acid sequence: CSVDWQEGTEAFF.

This clone was seen a handful of times. The chain links TRBV29-1 to TRBJ2-3; 9 positions match TRBD1. The CDR3 has 13 amino acids. Germline V gene lookup returns CDR1 SQVTM and CDR2 ANQGSEA. CDR3 in amino acids: CSGRDRDTDTQYF. CDR3 coding DNA: TGCAGTGGAAGGGACAGGGACACAGATACGCAGTATTTT.

This clone appeared a few times. The chain recombines TRBV7-3 with TRBJ2-7, with 8 bases that match TRBD2. The CDR3 extends over 15 amino acids. V trimming: 3 bases; J trimming: 7 bases; junction bases outside the gene matches: 11. Germline CDR1 and CDR2: SGHTA and FQGTGA. Here the CDR3 DNA reads TGTGCCAGCAGCTTTATGCCCACAGGGACTAGGGAGCAGTACTTC. Translated, it gives CASSFMPTGTREQYF.

The rearrangement links TRBV11-2 to TRBJ2-7; 9 bases align to TRBD2. This CDR3 is built from 16 residues. V lost 5 bases and J lost 3; bases outside the gene matches: 11. CDR1 and CDR2 (germline): SGHAT, FQNNGV. Here the CDR3 DNA reads TGTGCCAGCAGCCGAACCGGGACTAGCCTGAACTACGAGCAGTACTTC. Residues: CASSRTGTSLNYEQYF.